The entry below gives a single T cell receptor (beta chain) sequence along with its context. Its specificity is unknown. The CDR3 loop spans 16 amino acids. Germline V gene sequence: CDR1 LGHNA, CDR2 YSLEER. V lost 2 bases and J lost 0; bases outside the gene matches: 6. This sample was included in a study of cytomegalovirus exposure and HLA in healthy donors. Whole-study context: Of the donors genotyped, approximately 400 in all, 65% to 90% fell in the Caucasian-associated ancestry cluster.

Study findings and constraints: The study listed 150 to 200 cytomegalovirus-associated TCR beta chains. Most of the TCR beta V segments (in an earlier analysis) were productive either about 87% or about 30% of the time. In a later analysis, TCR beta V- and J-gene trimming was associated with a missense DCLRE1C variant.

Primers for the PCR totalled 60 Vbeta and 13 Jbeta. The table came from immunoSEQ multiplex PCR; TCRdb's copy has only in-frame clones and leaves some out. The sample contains about 180,000 clones, 80% of which appear only once. The sequenced sample consisted of PBMCs. The receptor was isolated from a girl under 18 in good health and CMV-seropositive. The chain employs TRBV4-3 and TRBJ2-7; TRBD1 agrees at 8 bases. In DNA form, the CDR3 reads TGCGCCAGCAGCCAATTCGGGACAGGCGGCTCCTACGAGCAGTACTTC. Protein: CASSQFGTGGSYEQYF.